In this sample, the clone carrying this TCR beta chain turned up once. The data were taken from a study of blood T cell repertoires in COVID-19. Overall study context: T cells, B-cell-depleted T cells, or PBMCs supplied cDNA or gDNA.

Per the authors' pipeline: Counts of nucleated cells, estimated from reference gene primer amplification, were obtained. Method: immunoSEQ multiplex PCR; TCRdb's copy keeps in-frame clones and lacks some. The V and J calls and clone size come from that table; D and trimming were worked out from the DNA. Of some 110,000 clones listed, under 80% are singletons. The V gene lost 7 bases and the J gene lost 4 bases, with 20 bases spanning the gap. This CDR3 comprises 16 residues. In germline, CDR1 is MDHEN, CDR2 SYDVKM. The sequence was collected from a woman aged 70-85 years with acute or convalescent COVID-19. This chain connects TRBV28 to TRBJ1-3; D remains ambiguous. Sequenced sample: peripheral blood. The CDR3 nucleotides read TGTGCCAGCAACAAATCCGTCGGCCCGAGGGGAAACACCATATATTTT. Encoded protein: CASNKSVGPRGNTIYF. Based on the CDR3 plus reference TRBV28 and TRBJ1-3, the full variable domain is DVKVTQSSRYLVKRTGEKVFLECVQDMDHENMFWYRQDPGLGLRLIYFSYDVKMKEKGDIPEGYSVSREKKERFSLILESASTNQTSMYLCASNKSVGPRGNTIYFGEGSWLTVV.